This TCR beta chain was sequenced for a study of T-cell memory formation after mild COVID-19. Broader study findings: Certain responding clones were present in pre-infection memory, suggesting participation of cross-reactive memory. Clones contracting over day 15 to 85 were CD4/CD8 balanced, with later expanders leaning CD4+.

Remarks on this clonotype: What it binds is not known.

Trimming removed 0 bases at V and 1 base at J, with 12 bases between. The CDR3 totals 16 residues. Germline CDR1 reads SGDLS; CDR2 reads YYNGEE. cDNA libraries for TCR alpha and TCR beta, carrying sample barcodes and UMIs, came from 5'RACE with constant-segment primers. Each CDR3 protein is one row after TCRdb ran MiXCR on the 5' RACE reads. This table has about 620,000 distinct CDR3 sequences, about a sixth appearing once. The origin of this receptor is an adult woman who had mild COVID-19 (a few samples of this study predate the infection). Cell type and time point are not known. Material: PBMCs or a T cell subset sorted from them (not recorded which). The chain couples TRBV9 to TRBJ2-3; D gene uncertain. In DNA, the CDR3 is TGTGCCAGCAGCGTAGACGTAGGAGTCGGCACAGATACGCAGTATTTT. Translation gives CASSVDVGVGTDTQYF.